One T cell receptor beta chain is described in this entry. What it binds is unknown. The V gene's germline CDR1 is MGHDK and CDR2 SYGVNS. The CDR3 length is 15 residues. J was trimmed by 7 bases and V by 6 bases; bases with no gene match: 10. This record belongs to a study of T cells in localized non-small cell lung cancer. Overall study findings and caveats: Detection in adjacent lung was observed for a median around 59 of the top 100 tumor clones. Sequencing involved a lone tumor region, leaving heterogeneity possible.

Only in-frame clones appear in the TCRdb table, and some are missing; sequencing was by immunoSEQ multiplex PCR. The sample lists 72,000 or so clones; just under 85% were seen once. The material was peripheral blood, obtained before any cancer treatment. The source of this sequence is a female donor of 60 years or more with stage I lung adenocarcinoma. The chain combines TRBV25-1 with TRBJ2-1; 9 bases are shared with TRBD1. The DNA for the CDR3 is TGTGCCAGCAGGGATCCAGGACAGGGGAAGAATGAGCAGTTCTTC. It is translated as CASRDPGQGKNEQFF.